The T cell receptor beta chain described here comes from a study of T cell responses to AZD1222 COVID-19 vaccine. Whole-study results and caveats: Just a handful of people given AZD1222 tested seropositive at baseline.

Sequencing used immunoSEQ multiplex PCR; TCRdb keeps in-frame clones, though not all of them. This sample has more than 85,000 clones, with roughly nine tenths found just once. This CDR3 region has 11 residues. V was shortened by 6 bases and J by 8 bases, with 13 bases between the two germline ends. CDR1 is DFQATT, CDR2 SNEGSKA, per germline (reference sequence). With regard to this clone: What it binds is unknown.

The sequencing here drew on peripheral blood, taken 28 days after the second AZD1222 dose. This TCR was sampled from an adult who received the AZD1222 COVID-19 vaccine. The V gene is TRBV20-1, the J gene TRBJ1-2, with D unclear. CDR3 DNA sequence: TGCAGTGCCCCCGACCTGGACGGCTACACCTTC. As protein: CSAPDLDGYTF.